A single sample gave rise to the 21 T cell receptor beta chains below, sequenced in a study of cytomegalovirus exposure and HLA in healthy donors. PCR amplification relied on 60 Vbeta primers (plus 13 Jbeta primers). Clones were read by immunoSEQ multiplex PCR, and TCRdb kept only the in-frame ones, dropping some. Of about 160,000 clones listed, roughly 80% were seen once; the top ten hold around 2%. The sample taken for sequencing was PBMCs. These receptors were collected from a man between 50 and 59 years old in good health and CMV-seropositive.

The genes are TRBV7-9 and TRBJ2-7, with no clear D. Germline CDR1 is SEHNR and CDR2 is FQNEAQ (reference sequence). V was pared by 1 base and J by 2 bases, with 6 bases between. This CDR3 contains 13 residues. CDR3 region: CASSLDYTYEQYF. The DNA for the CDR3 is TGTGCCAGCAGCTTAGACTACACCTACGAGCAGTACTTC.

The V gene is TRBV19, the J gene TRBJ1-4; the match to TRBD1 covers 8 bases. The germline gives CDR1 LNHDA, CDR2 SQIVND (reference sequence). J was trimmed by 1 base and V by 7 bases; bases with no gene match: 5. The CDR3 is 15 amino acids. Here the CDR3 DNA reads TGTGCCAGTAATATCGGACAGGGAACTAATGAAAAACTGTTTTTT. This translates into CASNIGQGTNEKLFF.

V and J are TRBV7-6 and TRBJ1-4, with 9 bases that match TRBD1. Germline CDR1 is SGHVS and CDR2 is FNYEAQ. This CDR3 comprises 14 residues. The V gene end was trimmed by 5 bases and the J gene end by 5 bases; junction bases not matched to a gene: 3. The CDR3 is CASSTDRGNEKLFF. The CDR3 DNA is TGTGCCAGCAGCACGGACAGGGGCAATGAAAAACTGTTTTTT.

The CDR3 DNA reads TGCGCCAGCAGCGAGTTACAGATTTCTAACACTGAAGCTTTCTTT. As protein: CASSELQISNTEAFF. The chain joins TRBV5-1 to TRBJ1-1; D unresolved. The germline V gene has CDR1 SGHRS and CDR2 YFSETQ. V was pared by 4 bases and J by 2 bases, with 15 bases between. The CDR3 is made up of 15 amino acids.

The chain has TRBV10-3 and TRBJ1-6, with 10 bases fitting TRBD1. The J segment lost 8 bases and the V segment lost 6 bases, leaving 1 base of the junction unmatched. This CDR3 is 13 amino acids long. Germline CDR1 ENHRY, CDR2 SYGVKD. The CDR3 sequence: CAIRGTGDSPLHF. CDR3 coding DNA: TGTGCCATCAGGGGGACAGGGGATTCACCCCTCCACTTT.

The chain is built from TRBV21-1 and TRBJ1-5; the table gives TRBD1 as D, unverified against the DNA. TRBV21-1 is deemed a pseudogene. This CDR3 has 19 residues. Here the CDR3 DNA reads TGTGCCAGCAGCACTTGGGCCGGGACAGGGCCATATAGCAATCAGCCCCAGCATTTT. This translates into CASSTWAGTGPYSNQPQHF.

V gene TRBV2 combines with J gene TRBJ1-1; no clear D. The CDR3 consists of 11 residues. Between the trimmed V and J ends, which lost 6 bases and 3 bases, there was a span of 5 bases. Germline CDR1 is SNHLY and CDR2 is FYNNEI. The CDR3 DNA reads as TGTGCCAGCAGGTTCGACACTGAAGCTTTCTTT. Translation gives CASRFDTEAFF.

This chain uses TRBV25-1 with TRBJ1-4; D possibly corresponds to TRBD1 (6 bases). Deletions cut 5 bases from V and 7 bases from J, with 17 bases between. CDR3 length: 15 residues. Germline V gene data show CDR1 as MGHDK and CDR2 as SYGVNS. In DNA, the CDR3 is TGTGCCAGCAGTCCCGGGGGGGCTTCGGGTGAAAAACTGTTTTTT. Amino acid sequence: CASSPGGASGEKLFF.

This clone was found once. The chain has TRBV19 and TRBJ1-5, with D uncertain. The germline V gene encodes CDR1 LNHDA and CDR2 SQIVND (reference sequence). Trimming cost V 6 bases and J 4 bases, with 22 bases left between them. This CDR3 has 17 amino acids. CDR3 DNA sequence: TGTGCCAGTAGCATCGGAGGATTTGAGGAGATTAATCAGCCCCAGCATTTT. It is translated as CASSIGGFEEINQPQHF.

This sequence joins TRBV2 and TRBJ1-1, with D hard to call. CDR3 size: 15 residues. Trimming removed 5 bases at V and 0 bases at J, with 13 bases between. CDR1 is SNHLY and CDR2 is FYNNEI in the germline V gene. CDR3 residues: CASSIPHGMNTEAFF. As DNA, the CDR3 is TGTGCCAGCAGTATCCCCCACGGGATGAACACTGAAGCTTTCTTT.

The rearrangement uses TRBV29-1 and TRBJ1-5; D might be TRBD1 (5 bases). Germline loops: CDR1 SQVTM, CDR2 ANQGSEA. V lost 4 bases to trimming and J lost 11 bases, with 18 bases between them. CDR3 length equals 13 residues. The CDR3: CSVGAGVGTSQHF. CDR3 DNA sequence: TGCAGCGTTGGGGCGGGGGTGGGCACGTCCCAGCATTTT.

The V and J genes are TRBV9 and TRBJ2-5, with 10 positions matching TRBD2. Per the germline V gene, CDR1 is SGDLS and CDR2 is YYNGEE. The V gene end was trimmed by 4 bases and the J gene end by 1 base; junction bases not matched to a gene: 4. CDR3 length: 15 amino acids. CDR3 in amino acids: CASSTRLAGQETQYF. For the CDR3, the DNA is TGTGCCAGCAGCACCCGACTAGCGGGCCAAGAGACCCAGTACTTC.

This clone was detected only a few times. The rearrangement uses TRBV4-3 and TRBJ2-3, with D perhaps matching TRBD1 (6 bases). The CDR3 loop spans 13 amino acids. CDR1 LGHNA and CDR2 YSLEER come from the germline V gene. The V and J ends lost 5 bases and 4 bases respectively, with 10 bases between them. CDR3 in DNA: TGCGCCAGCAGCACGTACAGGGCAGATACGCAGTATTTT. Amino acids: CASSTYRADTQYF.

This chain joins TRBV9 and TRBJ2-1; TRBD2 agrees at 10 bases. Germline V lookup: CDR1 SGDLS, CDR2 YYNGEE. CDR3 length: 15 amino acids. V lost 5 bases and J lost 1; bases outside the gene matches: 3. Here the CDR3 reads CASSPSGGSYNEQFF. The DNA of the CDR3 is TGTGCCAGCAGTCCTAGCGGGGGTTCCTACAATGAGCAGTTCTTC.

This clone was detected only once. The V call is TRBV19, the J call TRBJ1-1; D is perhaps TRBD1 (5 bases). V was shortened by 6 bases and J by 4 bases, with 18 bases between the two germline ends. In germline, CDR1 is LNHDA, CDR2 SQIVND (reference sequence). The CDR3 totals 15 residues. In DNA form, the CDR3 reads TGTGCCAGTAGCCGAGTGCAGGGTGTAGGCACTGAAGCTTTCTTT. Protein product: CASSRVQGVGTEAFF. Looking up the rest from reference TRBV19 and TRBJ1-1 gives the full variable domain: DGGITQSPKYLFRKEGQNVTLSCEQNLNHDAMYWYRQDPGQGLRLIYYSQIVNDFQKGDIAEGYSVSREKKESFPLTVTSAQKNPTAFYLCASSRVQGVGTEAFFGQGTRLTVV.

This CDR3 is CASSYARGARYTEAFF. The CDR3 nucleotides are TGTGCCAGCAGTTACGCTCGGGGGGCTCGGTACACTGAAGCTTTCTTT. This chain links TRBV6-5 with TRBJ1-1; D may be TRBD1 (6 bases). The CDR3 loop spans 16 amino acids. Germline-derived CDR1 and CDR2 are MNHEY and SVGAGI. The V and J ends lost 2 bases and 3 bases respectively, with 16 bases between them.

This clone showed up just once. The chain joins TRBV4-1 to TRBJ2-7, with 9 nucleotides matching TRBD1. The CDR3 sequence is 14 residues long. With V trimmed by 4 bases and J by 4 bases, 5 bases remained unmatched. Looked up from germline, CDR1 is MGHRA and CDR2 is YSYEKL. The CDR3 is CASSLTGGDYEQYF. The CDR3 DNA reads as TGCGCCAGCAGCCTAACAGGGGGCGATTACGAGCAGTACTTC.

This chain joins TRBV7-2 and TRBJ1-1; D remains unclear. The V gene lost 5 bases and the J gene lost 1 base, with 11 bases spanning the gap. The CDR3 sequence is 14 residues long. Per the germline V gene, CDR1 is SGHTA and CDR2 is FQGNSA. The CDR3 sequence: CASSPHYENTEAFF. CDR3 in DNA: TGTGCCAGCAGCCCCCACTACGAGAACACTGAAGCTTTCTTT.

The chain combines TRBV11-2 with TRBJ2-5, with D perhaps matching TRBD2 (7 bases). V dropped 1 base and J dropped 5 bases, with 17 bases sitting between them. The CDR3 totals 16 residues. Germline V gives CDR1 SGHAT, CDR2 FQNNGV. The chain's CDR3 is CASSLVGLGGAETQYF. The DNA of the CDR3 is TGTGCCAGCAGCTTAGTTGGACTAGGGGGTGCGGAGACCCAGTACTTC.

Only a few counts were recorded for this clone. CDR3 loop: CSVTGTGPYNEQFF. The CDR3 bases are TGCAGCGTAACCGGGACAGGCCCTTACAATGAGCAGTTCTTC. The chain joins TRBV29-1 to TRBJ2-1; 8 bases agree with TRBD1. Germline trimming cut 6 bases from V and 4 bases from J; bases unmatched to any gene: 8. In germline, CDR1 is SQVTM, CDR2 ANQGSEA. The CDR3 contains 14 residues.

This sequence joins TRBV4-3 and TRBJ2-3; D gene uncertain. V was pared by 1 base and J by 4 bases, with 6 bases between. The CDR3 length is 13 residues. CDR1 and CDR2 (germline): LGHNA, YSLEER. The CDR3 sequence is CASSQGVADTQYF. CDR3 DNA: TGCGCCAGCAGCCAAGGAGTAGCAGATACGCAGTATTTT.